The 27 T cell receptor beta chains below were found in one sample sequenced in a study of radiotherapy plus CTLA-4 blockade in lung cancer. TCRdb's table, derived via immunoSEQ multiplex PCR, lists solely in-frame clones and lacks some. The sample yields roughly 54,000 clones, roughly 81% seen once. Sample: peripheral blood, taken from a patient treated with radiotherapy plus ipilimumab. The receptor source for this set is a human donor with non-small cell lung cancer whose response to radiotherapy plus ipilimumab could not be evaluated.

V is TRBV5-1 and J is TRBJ2-3; TRBD2 aligns across 7 bases. Germline CDR1 is SGHRS and CDR2 is YFSETQ. Trimming at V came to 4 bases and at J to 0 bases, leaving 5 bases not matched to a gene. This CDR3 contains 15 residues. Written as DNA, the CDR3 is TGCGCCAGCAGCCAAAGCGGGATAAGCACAGATACGCAGTATTTT. This translates into CASSQSGISTDTQYF.

The genes are TRBV19 and TRBJ2-7, with 8 bases that match TRBD2. Germline trimming cut 5 bases from V and 4 bases from J; bases unmatched to any gene: 7. The CDR3 is 14 residues long. Germline CDR1 and CDR2: LNHDA and SQIVND (reference sequence). This CDR3 is CASSAGGGLYEQYF. The CDR3 nucleotides are TGTGCCAGTAGTGCCGGGGGGGGACTTTACGAGCAGTACTTC.

This chain joins TRBV6-5 and TRBJ2-7, with D possibly being TRBD1 (6 bases). CDR3 length: 14 residues. V was shortened by 6 bases and J by 2 bases, with 14 bases between the two germline ends. Per the germline V gene, CDR1 is MNHEY and CDR2 is SVGAGI. The CDR3 sequence: CASRPATGPYEQYF. DNA for the CDR3: TGTGCCAGCAGACCGGCCACAGGGCCCTACGAGCAGTACTTC.

The chain couples TRBV7-9 to TRBJ2-7; 7 bases map to TRBD2. Germline V CDR1 and CDR2: SEHNR, FQNEAQ (reference sequence). The J segment lost 0 bases and the V segment lost 3 bases, leaving 11 bases of the junction unmatched. This CDR3 has 17 amino acids. CDR3 sequence (DNA): TGTGCCAGCAGCTTCCCGGAGGGAGGGTTGAGCTCCTACGAGCAGTACTTC. This translates into CASSFPEGGLSSYEQYF. Based on the CDR3 plus reference TRBV7-9 and TRBJ2-7, the full variable domain is DTGVSQNPRHKITKRGQNVTFRCDPISEHNRLYWYRQTLGQGPEFLTYFQNEAQLEKSRLLSDRFSAERPKGSFSTLEIQRTEQGDSAMYLCASSFPEGGLSSYEQYFGPGTRLTVT.

The chain combines TRBV4-1 with TRBJ2-6; the D gene is possibly TRBD1 (6 bases). V was trimmed by 8 bases and J by 0 bases, leaving 11 bases between them. CDR1 is MGHRA, CDR2 YSYEKL, per germline. CDR3 length equals 15 residues. The CDR3 here is CASGGANSGANVLTF. Written as DNA, the CDR3 is TGCGCCAGCGGGGGCGCAAACTCTGGGGCCAACGTCCTGACTTTC.

This chain uses TRBV6-4 with TRBJ2-1; TRBD2 agrees at 12 bases. The CDR3 is 14 amino acids. J gave up 6 bases and V 9 bases, and 6 bases lay outside the gene matches. The V gene's germline CDR1 is MRHNA and CDR2 SNTAGT. CDR3 amino acids: CASSGLAGSNEQFF. Written as DNA, the CDR3 is TGTGCCAGTAGCGGACTAGCGGGATCCAATGAGCAGTTCTTC.

The rearrangement uses TRBV27 and TRBJ1-2; 7 bases agree with TRBD1. With 7 bases clipped from V and 8 bases from J, the junction kept 10 bases outside the gene matches. This CDR3 contains 13 residues. The germline V gene has CDR1 MNHEY and CDR2 SMNVEV (reference sequence). Written as DNA, the CDR3 is TGTGCCAGCAAAGGGGGCGATAAGGGGGGCTACACCTTC. Encoded protein: CASKGGDKGGYTF.

The genes are TRBV14 and TRBJ2-7, with D possibly being TRBD1 (5 bases). CDR1 and CDR2 from the germline V gene are SGHDN and FVKESK. V gave up 4 bases and J gave up 2 bases, with 18 bases separating them. The CDR3 length is 16 residues. In DNA form, the CDR3 reads TGTGCCAGCAGCCCCCTGACAAGGGGCTGGGCCTACGAGCAGTACTTC. It yields the protein CASSPLTRGWAYEQYF.

In this sample, this clone turned up a few times. The genes are TRBV7-3 and TRBJ2-1, with 8 nucleotides matching TRBD2. Germline CDR1 and CDR2: SGHTA and FQGTGA. J was trimmed by 5 bases and V by 5 bases; bases with no gene match: 8. The CDR3 is made up of 15 amino acids. CDR3 in DNA: TGTGCCAGCAGCCCGACGGGACTAGAGGACAATGAGCAGTTCTTC. This sequence encodes CASSPTGLEDNEQFF.

This clone appeared a single time. V and J are TRBV5-6 and TRBJ1-5; perhaps TRBD1 as D (6 bases). Looked up from germline, CDR1 is SGHDT and CDR2 is YYEEEE. This CDR3 spans 15 amino acids. V was trimmed by 1 base and J by 7 bases, leaving 15 bases between them. As DNA, the CDR3 is TGTGCCAGCAGCTTGCAAGGGGGGGACGGGCAGCCCCAGCATTTT. Encoded protein: CASSLQGGDGQPQHF.

The CDR3: CASSLGGDWITSTDTQYF. Here the CDR3 DNA reads TGCGCCAGCAGCTTGGGGGGAGACTGGATTACTAGCACAGATACGCAGTATTTT. V and J are TRBV5-1 and TRBJ2-3, with D possibly matching TRBD2 (5 bases). CDR1 and CDR2 (germline): SGHRS, YFSETQ. Trimming removed 0 bases at V and 0 bases at J, with 17 bases between. The length of the CDR3 is 18 residues.

The CDR3 region is CASSPYPGKDTGELFF. The CDR3 coding sequence is TGTGCCAGCTCACCTTACCCGGGGAAGGACACCGGGGAGCTGTTTTTT. J is TRBJ2-2 and V is TRBV18; maybe TRBD2 (5 bases). Germline V CDR1 and CDR2: KGHSH, LQKENI. V lost 3 bases and J lost 3, with 14 bases in between. The CDR3 contains 16 residues.

The rearrangement joins TRBV6-5 to TRBJ2-3, with TRBD1 as a possible D gene (6 bases). The V gene's germline CDR1 is MNHEY and CDR2 SVGAGI. CDR3 length: 16 residues. V lost 2 bases and J lost 6, with 18 bases in between. This CDR3 is CASSYVGAGTGDTQYF. For the CDR3, the DNA is TGTGCCAGCAGTTACGTGGGGGCAGGTACGGGGGATACGCAGTATTTT.

The chain's CDR3 is CASSQDRSGSFYEQYF. The CDR3 coding sequence is TGCGCCAGCAGCCAAGACCGTAGCGGGAGCTTCTACGAGCAGTACTTC. The V and J genes are TRBV4-1 and TRBJ2-7, with TRBD2 matching 9 bases. The CDR3 has 16 residues. V trimming: 0 bases; J trimming: 3 bases; junction bases outside the gene matches: 6. Germline V gene sequence: CDR1 MGHRA, CDR2 YSYEKL.

The chain combines TRBV5-8 with TRBJ1-2; TRBD1 agrees at 7 bases. The germline V gene has CDR1 SGHTS and CDR2 YDEGEE. This CDR3 is built from 17 residues. Losses at the gene ends were 0 bases for V and 2 bases for J; bases not matched to a gene: 10. The CDR3 nucleotides read TGTGCCAGCAGCTTGGACGCTGACAGGGCACTCAACTATGGCTACACCTTC. It specifies CASSLDADRALNYGYTF.

The rearrangement joins TRBV5-1 to TRBJ2-7; 7 bases align to TRBD2. The V gene's germline CDR1 is SGHRS and CDR2 YFSETQ. The CDR3 runs to 15 residues. The ends lost 0 bases at V and 3 bases at J; junction bases unmatched: 6. CDR3: CASSLGEGTYYEQYF. The CDR3 DNA reads as TGCGCCAGCAGCTTGGGGGAGGGGACGTACTACGAGCAGTACTTC.

CDR3 DNA sequence: TGTGCCAGCAGCGTGATAGGGGAGGGGCGGTTCACTGAAGCTTTCTTT. This translates into CASSVIGEGRFTEAFF. The chain combines TRBV11-1 with TRBJ1-1; TRBD1 is a possible D gene (5 bases). The CDR3 is made up of 16 amino acids. V dropped 5 bases and J dropped 4 bases, with 20 bases sitting between them. CDR1 SGHAT and CDR2 FQDESV come from the germline V gene (reference sequence).

The chain carries TRBV5-1 and TRBJ2-5; a weak D match, TRBD1 (7 bases). The J call is doubtful: the DNA matches TRBJ2-7 better. Germline loops: CDR1 SGHRS, CDR2 YFSETQ. This CDR3 has 13 residues. In nucleotides, the CDR3 is TGCGCCACCAGGGGGAGAGTGGAGGGCGAGCAGTACTTC. It specifies CATRGRVEGEQYF.

The CDR3 DNA reads as TGTGCCAGCAGTGAGCCGGGGACAGGGGAAACCTATGGCTACACCTTC. Its translation is CASSEPGTGETYGYTF. The V call is TRBV6-1, the J call TRBJ1-2; 10 bases map to TRBD1. CDR1 is MNHNS and CDR2 is SASEGT in the germline V gene. CDR3 length equals 16 residues. Unmatched junction bases numbered 8, after V lost 3 bases and J lost 4 bases.

The chain has TRBV28 and TRBJ2-5; 14 nucleotides agree with TRBD2. The germline CDR1 and CDR2 sequences are MDHEN and SYDVKM. V lost 5 bases and J lost 5; bases outside the gene matches: 4. There are 15 residues in the CDR3. In DNA, the CDR3 is TGTGCCAGCAGTGGGACTAGCGGGGGCGGGGAGACCCAGTACTTC. It codes for CASSGTSGGGETQYF. Supplemented by reference TRBV28 and TRBJ2-5, the full variable domain reads DVKVTQSSRYLVKRTGEKVFLECVQDMDHENMFWYRQDPGLGLRLIYFSYDVKMKEKGDIPEGYSVSREKKERFSLILESASTNQTSMYLCASSGTSGGGETQYFGPGTRLLVL.

The V and J genes are TRBV29-1 and TRBJ1-2, with a possible D match to TRBD1 (6 bases). The length of the CDR3 is 13 residues. V lost 7 bases, J lost 1 base, and 13 bases lay in between. Germline lookup yields CDR1 SQVTM and CDR2 ANQGSEA. The CDR3 reads CSATDSNNYGYTF. DNA of the CDR3: TGCAGCGCCACGGACAGCAATAACTATGGCTACACCTTC.

This rearrangement joins TRBV19 to TRBJ1-2, with a tentative D call TRBD1 (5 bases). The germline V gene has CDR1 LNHDA and CDR2 SQIVND (reference sequence). Trimming took 4 bases from V and 0 from J, leaving 12 bases between them. The CDR3 covers 15 residues. The CDR3 protein is CASSTPDIANYGYTF. The CDR3 DNA sequence: TGTGCCAGTAGTACCCCGGACATCGCTAACTATGGCTACACCTTC.

The chain carries TRBV28 and TRBJ1-2; D perhaps matches TRBD1 (5 bases). With 7 bases removed from V and 8 bases from J, the gap between germline ends came to 14 bases. The CDR3 covers 12 residues. Germline V CDR1 and CDR2: MDHEN, SYDVKM. In DNA form, the CDR3 reads TGTGCCAGCACCACGGGGGGGGAAGGCTACACCTTC. Translation gives CASTTGGEGYTF.

V gene TRBV5-1 combines with J gene TRBJ2-1; TRBD1 is a possible D gene (6 bases). CDR1 is SGHRS, CDR2 YFSETQ, per germline. The CDR3 totals 12 residues. The V gene lost 4 bases and the J gene lost 6 bases, with 8 bases spanning the gap. In nucleotides, the CDR3 is TGCGCCAGCAGCATAGGGGGCAATGAGCAGTTCTTC. Protein: CASSIGGNEQFF.

V usage is TRBV6-5 and J usage is TRBJ1-1; 8 nucleotides agree with TRBD1. V gave up 5 bases and J gave up 7 bases; unmatched junction bases: 12. The CDR3 spans 15 residues. Germline assignment: CDR1 MNHEY and CDR2 SVGAGI. CDR3: CASSITWQGANEAFF. In DNA, the CDR3 is TGTGCCAGCAGTATTACATGGCAGGGGGCTAATGAAGCTTTCTTT.

The chain couples TRBV5-4 to TRBJ2-5, with unresolved D. V was cut by 0 bases and J by 7 bases, with 10 bases left in between. This CDR3 spans 13 amino acids. Germline V gene lookup returns CDR1 SGHNT and CDR2 YYREEE (reference sequence). The CDR3 loop is CASSLDREGTQYF. The DNA of the CDR3 is TGTGCCAGCAGCTTGGACAGAGAAGGGACCCAGTACTTC.

The chain combines TRBV6-1 with TRBJ2-1, with 11 bases identical to TRBD1. This CDR3 contains 18 residues. Germline loops: CDR1 MNHNS, CDR2 SASEGT. The ends lost 0 bases at V and 0 bases at J; junction bases unmatched: 4. The CDR3 protein is CASSEARTGGSSYNEQFF. In nucleotides, the CDR3 is TGTGCCAGCAGTGAAGCGAGGACAGGGGGCTCCTCCTACAATGAGCAGTTCTTC.